The present T cell receptor (beta chain) was sequenced within a study of CD4 T cells in relation to SARS-CoV-2 and coronaviruses. Study summary: Median patient age was around 40 years, spanning 21 to 72 years.

The protocol was immunoSEQ multiplex PCR, while the TCRdb copy is restricted to in-frame clones and leaves out a portion. The top ten clones hold 20% of a sample with about 39,000 clones, under 85% of them seen once. With regard to this clone: Its antigen remains unknown.

The receptor comes from an adult with COVID-19. The specimen was memory CD4+ T cells from PBMCs, cultured in vitro.

CDR3 loop: CATSTRQGRSYNEQFF. CDR3 nucleotides: TGTGCCACCAGCACCAGACAGGGGAGGTCCTACAATGAGCAGTTCTTC. This chain links TRBV15 with TRBJ2-1, with 8 nucleotides matching TRBD1. The CDR3 covers 16 residues. In germline, CDR1 is LNHNV, CDR2 YYDKDF (reference sequence). V lost 4 bases to trimming and J lost 1 base; unmatched junction nucleotides: 6.